The present T cell receptor beta chain was sequenced within a study of T cell responses to AZD1222 COVID-19 vaccine. Sequencing used immunoSEQ multiplex PCR; TCRdb keeps in-frame clones, though not all of them. The sample includes 110,000 to 150,000 clones, roughly 90% of them seen just once. Note on this clone: No antigen is known for it.

V was clipped by 7 bases and J by 4 bases, with 17 bases between them. Germline lookup yields CDR1 SGHTA and CDR2 FQGNSA. This CDR3 has 15 residues. Study-wide findings and caveats: Mapped onto spike, vaccine-associated CD4 TCRs spanned it and were dominant at 160-218 and 743-854.

This clonotype was sampled from an adult in good health. The chain combines TRBV7-2 with TRBJ2-1, with D maybe TRBD2 (6 bases). The specimen was peripheral blood, collected on day 0 of AZD1222 vaccination. CDR3 in amino acids: CASTPPGLIYNEQFF. The CDR3 DNA reads as TGTGCCAGCACCCCCCCGGGACTGATTTACAATGAGCAGTTCTTC. The full variable domain, with the rest looked up from reference TRBV7-2 and TRBJ2-1, is GAGVSQSPSNKVTEKGKDVELRCDPISGHTALYWYRQSLGQGLEFLIYFQGNSAPDKSGLPSDRFSAERTGGSVSTLTIQRTQQEDSAVYLCASTPPGLIYNEQFFGPGTRLTVL.